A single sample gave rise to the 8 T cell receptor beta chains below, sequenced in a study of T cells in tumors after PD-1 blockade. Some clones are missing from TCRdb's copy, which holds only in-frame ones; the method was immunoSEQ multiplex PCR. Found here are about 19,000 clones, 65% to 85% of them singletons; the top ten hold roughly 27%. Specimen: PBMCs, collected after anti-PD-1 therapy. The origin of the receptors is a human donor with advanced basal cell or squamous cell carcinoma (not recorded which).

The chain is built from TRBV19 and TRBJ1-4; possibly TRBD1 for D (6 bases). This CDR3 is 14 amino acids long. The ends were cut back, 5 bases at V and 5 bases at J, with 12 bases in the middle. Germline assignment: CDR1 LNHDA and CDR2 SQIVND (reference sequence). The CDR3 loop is CASSPRQGNEKLFF. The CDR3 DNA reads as TGTGCCAGTAGTCCCCGGCAGGGGAATGAAAAACTGTTTTTT.

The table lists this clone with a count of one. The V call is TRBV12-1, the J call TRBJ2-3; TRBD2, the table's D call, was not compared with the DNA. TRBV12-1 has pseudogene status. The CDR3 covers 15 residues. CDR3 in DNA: TGTGCCAGCAGCCCACGGACTAGCGATACAGATACGCAGTATTTT. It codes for CASSPRTSDTDTQYF.

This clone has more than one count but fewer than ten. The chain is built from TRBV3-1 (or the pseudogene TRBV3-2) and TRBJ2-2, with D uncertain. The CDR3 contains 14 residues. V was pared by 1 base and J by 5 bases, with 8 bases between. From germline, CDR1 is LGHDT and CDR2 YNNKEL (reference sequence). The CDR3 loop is CASSQGTKTGELFF. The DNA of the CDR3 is TGTGCCAGCAGCCAAGGAACCAAGACCGGGGAGCTGTTTTTT.

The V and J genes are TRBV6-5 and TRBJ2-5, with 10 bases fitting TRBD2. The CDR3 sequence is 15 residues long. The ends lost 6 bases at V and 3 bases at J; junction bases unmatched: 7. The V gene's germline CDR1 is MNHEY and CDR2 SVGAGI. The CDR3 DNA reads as TGTGCCAGCAGGCGACTAGCGGGTTTAAAAGAGACCCAGTACTTC. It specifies CASRRLAGLKETQYF.

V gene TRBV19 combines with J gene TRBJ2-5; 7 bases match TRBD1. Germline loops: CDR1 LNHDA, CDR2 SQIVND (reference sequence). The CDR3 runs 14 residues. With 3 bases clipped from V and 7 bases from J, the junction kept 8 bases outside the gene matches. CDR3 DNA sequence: TGTGCCAGTAGTATTTCAGGGGGTCTCGGGACCCAGTACTTC. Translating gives CASSISGGLGTQYF.

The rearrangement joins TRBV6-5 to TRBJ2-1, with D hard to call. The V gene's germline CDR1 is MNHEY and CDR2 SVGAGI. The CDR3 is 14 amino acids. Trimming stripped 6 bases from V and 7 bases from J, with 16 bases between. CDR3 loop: CASSGSLTQNEQFF. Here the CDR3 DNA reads TGTGCCAGCAGCGGCAGTCTAACACAGAATGAGCAGTTCTTC.

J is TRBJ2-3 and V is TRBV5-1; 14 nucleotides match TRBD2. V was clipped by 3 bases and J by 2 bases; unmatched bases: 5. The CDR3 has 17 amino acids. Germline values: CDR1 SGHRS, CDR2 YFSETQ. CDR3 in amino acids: CASSSPGLAGVTDTQYF. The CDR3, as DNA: TGCGCCAGCAGCTCACCGGGACTAGCGGGGGTCACAGATACGCAGTATTTT.

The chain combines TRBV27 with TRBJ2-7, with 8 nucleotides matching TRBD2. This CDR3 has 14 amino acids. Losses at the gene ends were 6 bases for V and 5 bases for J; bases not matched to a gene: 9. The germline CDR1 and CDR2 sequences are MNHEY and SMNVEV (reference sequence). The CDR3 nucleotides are TGTGCCAGCAGCCGAGGGCGGGGGGCAAACGAGCAGTACTTC. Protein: CASSRGRGANEQYF.